These T cell receptor beta chains were read from a single sample in a study of sequential checkpoint blockade in melanoma. The table came from immunoSEQ multiplex PCR; TCRdb's copy has only in-frame clones and leaves some out. The data show about 22,000 clones, under 70% seen once. The sequencing here drew on CD8+ T cells sorted from blood (inferred from file names), taken from a patient given nivolumab and ipilimumab in sequence. The receptors here all came from a human donor with melanoma. Each CDR3 is given with its conserved first and last residue. D genes are given only for firm matches. Clone size appears in some rows only: once, few, many, or a class for an expanded clone.

NA,NA,TRBV5-4,TRBJ2-1,CASSLVGGSYNEQFF,TGTGCCAGCAGCTTGGTGGGGGGCTCCTACAATGAGCAGTTCTTC
NA,NA,TRBV5-8,TRBJ1-5,CASSFTGLGQPQHF,TGTGCCAGCAGCTTTACGGGTTTAGGTCAGCCCCAGCATTTT
NA,NA,TRBV7-6,TRBJ1-6,CASSPLGGGSPLHF,TGTGCCAGCAGCCCACTGGGGGGGGGTTCACCCCTCCACTTT
few,TRBD1,TRBV19,TRBJ1-5,CASSPTGGEQPQHF,TGTGCCAGTAGCCCGACAGGGGGAGAACAGCCCCAGCATTTT
NA,NA,TRBV29-1,TRBJ1-3,CSVPDSFGNTIYF,TGCAGCGTACCGGACAGCTTTGGAAACACCATATATTTT
NA,TRBD1,TRBV11-2,TRBJ1-2,CASSPGTGGRANYGYTF,TGTGCCAGCAGCCCTGGGACAGGGGGTAGAGCTAACTATGGCTACACCTTC
few,TRBD1,TRBV5-3,TRBJ2-1,CASSWGTVNEQFF,TGTGCCAGCAGCTGGGGGACAGTAAATGAGCAGTTCTTC
NA,NA,TRBV9,TRBJ1-3,CASSAGYGNTIYF,TGTGCCAGCAGCGCAGGGTATGGAAACACCATATATTTT
NA,NA,TRBV2,TRBJ1-4,CASTPGGFSNEKLFF,TGTGCCAGCACTCCGGGGGGGTTCTCTAATGAAAAACTGTTTTTT
NA,NA,TRBV7-9,TRBJ1-3,CASSGFSGNTIYF,TGTGCCAGCAGCGGCTTCTCTGGAAACACCATATATTTT
NA,NA,TRBV7-9,TRBJ2-7,CASSLFGYEQYF,TGTGCCAGCAGCTTATTCGGGTACGAGCAGTACTTC
NA,TRBD1,TRBV4-1,TRBJ2-5,CASSQGRQGKETQYF,TGCGCCAGCAGCCAAGGGAGACAGGGGAAAGAGACCCAGTACTTC
NA,NA,TRBV15,TRBJ2-3,CATSRSGSTDTQYF,TGTGCCACCAGCAGAAGCGGGAGCACAGATACGCAGTATTTT
NA,NA,TRBV15,TRBJ1-1,CATSRARTVNTEAFF,TGTGCCACCAGCAGAGCCAGAACAGTGAACACTGAAGCTTTCTTT
NA,NA,TRBV5-4,TRBJ2-7,CASSPTPSYEQYF,TGTGCCAGCAGCCCGACTCCCTCCTACGAGCAGTACTTC
NA,TRBD2,TRBV10-3,TRBJ2-3,CAISESGTNTDTQYF,TGTGCCATCAGTGAGTCCGGGACTAACACAGATACGCAGTATTTT
NA,NA,TRBV7-9,TRBJ1-4,CASSHAGTGGGEKLFF,TGTGCCAGCAGTCATGCGGGAACAGGAGGAGGTGAAAAACTGTTTTTT
few,NA,TRBV19,TRBJ1-1,CASSYGQSNTEAFF,TGTGCCAGTAGTTATGGACAGTCCAACACTGAAGCTTTCTTT
NA,TRBD1,TRBV4-1,TRBJ2-1,CASSLWTGDNEQFF,TGCGCCAGCAGCCTCTGGACAGGGGATAATGAGCAGTTCTTC
NA,TRBD1,TRBV2,TRBJ1-6,CASSDGTAYNSPLHF,TGTGCCAGCAGTGATGGGACAGCCTATAATTCACCCCTCCACTTT
once,NA,TRBV11-2,TRBJ1-1,CASSLDGGGNTEAFF,TGTGCCAGCAGCTTAGATGGGGGGGGGAACACTGAAGCTTTCTTT
few,TRBD1,TRBV5-4,TRBJ1-5,CASSRTGDQPQHF,TGTGCCAGCAGCCGGACAGGGGATCAGCCCCAGCATTTT
NA,NA,TRBV7-2,TRBJ1-5,CASSLEFNSNQPQHF,TGTGCCAGCAGCTTAGAATTTAATAGCAATCAGCCCCAGCATTTT
NA,TRBD2,TRBV5-4,TRBJ2-1,CASSLSGGADEQFF,TGTGCCAGCAGCCTCAGCGGGGGGGCTGATGAGCAGTTCTTC
once,NA,TRBV27,TRBJ1-5,CASSLYGALNQPQHF,TGTGCCAGCAGTTTATATGGGGCCCTCAATCAGCCCCAGCATTTT
NA,NA,TRBV11-2,TRBJ1-1,CASSFDWGISGTEAFF,TGTGCCAGCAGCTTCGATTGGGGGATTAGCGGCACTGAAGCTTTCTTT
medium-sized,TRBD1,TRBV7-7,TRBJ1-5,CASSSRGDNQPQHF,TGTGCCAGCAGCTCCAGGGGGGACAATCAGCCCCAGCATTTT
NA,TRBD2,TRBV15,TRBJ2-3,CATRMGLAYTDTQYF,TGTGCCACCAGGATGGGACTAGCCTACACAGATACGCAGTATTTT
large,NA,TRBV27,TRBJ1-5,CASRRLGSNQPQHF,TGTGCCAGCAGGCGGCTTGGGAGCAATCAGCCCCAGCATTTT
NA,NA,TRBV9,TRBJ1-6,CASSAARAGNSPLHF,TGTGCCAGCAGCGCAGCTAGGGCGGGTAATTCACCCCTCCACTTT
few,NA,TRBV2,TRBJ2-3,CASTPGMFSEADTQYF,TGTGCCAGCACCCCCGGAATGTTCTCAGAGGCAGATACGCAGTATTTT
NA,NA,TRBV6-4,TRBJ2-3,CASSDSQAHTDTQYF,TGTGCCAGCAGTGACTCGCAGGCACACACAGATACGCAGTATTTT
NA,TRBD1,TRBV10-3,TRBJ2-2,CAIITGANTGELFF,TGTGCCATCATTACAGGGGCGAACACCGGGGAGCTGTTTTTT
NA,NA,TRBV5-1,TRBJ2-1,CASSPGPLMGGQFF,TGCGCCAGCAGCCCGGGACCTTTAATGGGGGGGCAGTTCTTC
NA,NA,TRBV7-9,TRBJ1-2,CASSFSQGYYGYTF,TGTGCCAGCAGCTTTTCACAGGGTTACTATGGCTACACCTTC
NA,NA,TRBV9,TRBJ1-3,CASSPGGFSGNTIYF,TGTGCCAGCAGCCCGGGGGGATTCTCTGGAAACACCATATATTTT
medium-sized,NA,TRBV21-1,TRBJ1-5,CASNRDRGRGGDQPQHF,TGTGCCAGCAACAGGGACAGGGGGCGCGGCGGGGATCAGCCCCAGCATTTT
NA,NA,TRBV28,TRBJ1-2,CASSFLVDYTF,TGTGCCAGCAGTTTTTTAGTTGACTACACCTTC
NA,TRBD1,TRBV29-1,TRBJ2-1,CSVGQGAVEQFF,TGCAGCGTTGGCCAGGGGGCGGTTGAGCAGTTCTTC